This TCR beta chain was found in a study of T cell changes during pregnancy in multiple sclerosis. V lost 6 bases to trimming and J lost 0 bases; unmatched junction nucleotides: 9. Germline CDR1 and CDR2: MNHEY and SMNVEV (reference sequence). The CDR3 consists of 17 residues. TCRdb's table, derived via immunoSEQ multiplex PCR, lists solely in-frame clones and lacks some. The sample lists 78,000 or so clones; about 90% were seen once. The sequences come from peripheral blood, collected before pregnancy. The receptor's source is a female donor with multiple sclerosis, enrolled in a pregnancy study. This chain joins TRBV27 and TRBJ2-1, with 9 bases that match TRBD2. CDR3 protein: CASRILGGGASYNEQFF. The CDR3 DNA sequence: TGTGCCAGCAGGATACTAGGCGGGGGGGCCTCCTACAATGAGCAGTTCTTC.